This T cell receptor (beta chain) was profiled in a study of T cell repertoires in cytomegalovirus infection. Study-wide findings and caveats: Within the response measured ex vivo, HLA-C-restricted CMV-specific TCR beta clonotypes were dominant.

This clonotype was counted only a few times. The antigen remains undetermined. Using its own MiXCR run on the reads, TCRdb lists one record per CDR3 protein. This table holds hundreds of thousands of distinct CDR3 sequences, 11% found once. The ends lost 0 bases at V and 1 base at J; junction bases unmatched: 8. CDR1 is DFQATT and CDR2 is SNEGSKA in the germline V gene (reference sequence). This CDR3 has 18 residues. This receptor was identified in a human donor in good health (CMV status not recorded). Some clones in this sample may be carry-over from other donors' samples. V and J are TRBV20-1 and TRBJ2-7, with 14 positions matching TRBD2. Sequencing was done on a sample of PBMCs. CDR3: CSARDGTSGSDESYEQYF. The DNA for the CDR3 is TGCAGTGCTAGAGATGGGACTAGCGGGAGTGATGAGTCCTACGAGCAGTACTTC.